Following are 8 T cell receptor beta chains from one sample sequenced in a study of response to subunit inactivated influenza vaccine (dated by TCRdb to the late 2010s). Library prep was done by RT-PCR. Instrument used: Illumina HiSeq 2500. In-frame beta chains were kept once TCRdb had trimmed the public reads at Q25 with fastp and called clones with MiXCR. Here each entry gathers all rows of one CDR3 protein and keeps the most common genes and DNA. This sample has some 190,000 distinct CDR3 sequences in its table, and 13% to 15% of those were observed once. In total, the top ten clones hold roughly 24% of the sample. The sequencing here drew on CD8+ T cells sorted from PBMCs, taken more than 4 days after vaccination. The receptors stem from a man aged 50-60 years who received an inactivated influenza vaccine. Donor details come from another sample of the same person, matched by shared clones.

A few counts support this clonotype. The CDR3 DNA reads as TGTGCCAGCAGCAAACTAGCGGGAAGACCCACAGATACGCAGTATTTT. This translates into CASSKLAGRPTDTQYF. The chain employs TRBV11-2 and TRBJ2-3; 10 nucleotides align to TRBD2. V trimming: 5 bases; J trimming: 2 bases; junction bases outside the gene matches: 7. Germline loops: CDR1 SGHAT, CDR2 FQNNGV. This CDR3 has 16 amino acids.

This clonotype was observed many times. The rearrangement uses TRBV19 and TRBJ2-7, with 11 positions matching TRBD1. The germline CDR1 and CDR2 sequences are LNHDA and SQIVND (reference sequence). With 6 bases clipped from V and 4 bases from J, the junction kept 14 bases outside the gene matches. CDR3 length: 17 amino acids. In nucleotides, the CDR3 is TGTGCCAGTAGCGTCTTCTGGACAGGGGGCGGAAATTACGAGCAGTACTTC. Amino acid sequence: CASSVFWTGGGNYEQYF. Based on the CDR3 plus reference TRBV19 and TRBJ2-7, the full variable domain is DGGITQSPKYLFRKEGQNVTLSCEQNLNHDAMYWYRQDPGQGLRLIYYSQIVNDFQKGDIAEGYSVSREKKESFPLTVTSAQKNPTAFYLCASSVFWTGGGNYEQYFGPGTRLTVT.

This clonotype was counted many times. The rearrangement joins TRBV12-3 or TRBV12-4 to TRBJ2-2; a possible D gene is TRBD2 (6 bases). V was clipped by 8 bases and J by 7 bases, with 11 bases between them. This CDR3 spans 12 amino acids. CDR3 region: CASRGLNGELFF. CDR3 sequence (DNA): TGTGCCAGCCGGGGGTTGAACGGGGAGCTGTTTTTT.

This clonotype has more than one count but fewer than ten. The chain is built from TRBV2 and TRBJ1-1; D unresolved. Germline V lookup: CDR1 SNHLY, CDR2 FYNNEI. V gave up 3 bases and J gave up 1 base, with 9 bases separating them. This CDR3 has 14 residues. The CDR3 bases are TGTGCCAGCAGTGACGGGGTTGCGAACACTGAAGCTTTCTTT. It translates to CASSDGVANTEAFF.

This clonotype was seen a few times. The chain is built from TRBV29-1 and TRBJ1-2; 7 nucleotides match TRBD1. V shed 5 bases and J 8 bases; nucleotides not matched to a gene: 14. Germline V gives CDR1 SQVTM, CDR2 ANQGSEA. This CDR3 has 14 amino acids. CDR3 residues: CSVKRADRAGGYTF. CDR3 sequence (DNA): TGCAGCGTTAAACGGGCCGACAGGGCAGGAGGCTACACCTTC.

This clonotype was seen a few times. The chain employs TRBV7-3 and TRBJ2-1; D is perhaps TRBD1 (6 bases). V lost 1 base and J lost 3, with 16 bases in between. This CDR3 is 17 amino acids long. Germline V CDR1 and CDR2: SGHTA, FQGTGA. CDR3 in amino acids: CASSLNPFDRFYNEQFF. CDR3 nucleotides: TGTGCCAGCAGCTTAAATCCCTTTGACAGGTTCTACAATGAGCAGTTCTTC.

This rearrangement joins TRBV29-1 to TRBJ1-3; tentative D call: TRBD1 (5 bases). This CDR3 spans 14 amino acids. Germline assignment: CDR1 SQVTM and CDR2 ANQGSEA. Trimming cost V 7 bases and J 0 bases, with 13 bases left between them. For the CDR3, the DNA is TGCAGCGCCTGGGACGTAAGCTCTGGAAACACCATATATTTT. Its translation is CSAWDVSSGNTIYF.

This chain joins TRBV19 and TRBJ2-3; no reliable D call. This CDR3 contains 15 residues. The V gene's germline CDR1 is LNHDA and CDR2 SQIVND (reference sequence). V shed 9 bases and J shed 5 bases, with 21 bases lying between them. The CDR3: CASRSEDPYVDTQYF. CDR3 nucleotides: TGTGCCAGCCGATCCGAGGATCCTTACGTAGATACGCAGTATTTT.